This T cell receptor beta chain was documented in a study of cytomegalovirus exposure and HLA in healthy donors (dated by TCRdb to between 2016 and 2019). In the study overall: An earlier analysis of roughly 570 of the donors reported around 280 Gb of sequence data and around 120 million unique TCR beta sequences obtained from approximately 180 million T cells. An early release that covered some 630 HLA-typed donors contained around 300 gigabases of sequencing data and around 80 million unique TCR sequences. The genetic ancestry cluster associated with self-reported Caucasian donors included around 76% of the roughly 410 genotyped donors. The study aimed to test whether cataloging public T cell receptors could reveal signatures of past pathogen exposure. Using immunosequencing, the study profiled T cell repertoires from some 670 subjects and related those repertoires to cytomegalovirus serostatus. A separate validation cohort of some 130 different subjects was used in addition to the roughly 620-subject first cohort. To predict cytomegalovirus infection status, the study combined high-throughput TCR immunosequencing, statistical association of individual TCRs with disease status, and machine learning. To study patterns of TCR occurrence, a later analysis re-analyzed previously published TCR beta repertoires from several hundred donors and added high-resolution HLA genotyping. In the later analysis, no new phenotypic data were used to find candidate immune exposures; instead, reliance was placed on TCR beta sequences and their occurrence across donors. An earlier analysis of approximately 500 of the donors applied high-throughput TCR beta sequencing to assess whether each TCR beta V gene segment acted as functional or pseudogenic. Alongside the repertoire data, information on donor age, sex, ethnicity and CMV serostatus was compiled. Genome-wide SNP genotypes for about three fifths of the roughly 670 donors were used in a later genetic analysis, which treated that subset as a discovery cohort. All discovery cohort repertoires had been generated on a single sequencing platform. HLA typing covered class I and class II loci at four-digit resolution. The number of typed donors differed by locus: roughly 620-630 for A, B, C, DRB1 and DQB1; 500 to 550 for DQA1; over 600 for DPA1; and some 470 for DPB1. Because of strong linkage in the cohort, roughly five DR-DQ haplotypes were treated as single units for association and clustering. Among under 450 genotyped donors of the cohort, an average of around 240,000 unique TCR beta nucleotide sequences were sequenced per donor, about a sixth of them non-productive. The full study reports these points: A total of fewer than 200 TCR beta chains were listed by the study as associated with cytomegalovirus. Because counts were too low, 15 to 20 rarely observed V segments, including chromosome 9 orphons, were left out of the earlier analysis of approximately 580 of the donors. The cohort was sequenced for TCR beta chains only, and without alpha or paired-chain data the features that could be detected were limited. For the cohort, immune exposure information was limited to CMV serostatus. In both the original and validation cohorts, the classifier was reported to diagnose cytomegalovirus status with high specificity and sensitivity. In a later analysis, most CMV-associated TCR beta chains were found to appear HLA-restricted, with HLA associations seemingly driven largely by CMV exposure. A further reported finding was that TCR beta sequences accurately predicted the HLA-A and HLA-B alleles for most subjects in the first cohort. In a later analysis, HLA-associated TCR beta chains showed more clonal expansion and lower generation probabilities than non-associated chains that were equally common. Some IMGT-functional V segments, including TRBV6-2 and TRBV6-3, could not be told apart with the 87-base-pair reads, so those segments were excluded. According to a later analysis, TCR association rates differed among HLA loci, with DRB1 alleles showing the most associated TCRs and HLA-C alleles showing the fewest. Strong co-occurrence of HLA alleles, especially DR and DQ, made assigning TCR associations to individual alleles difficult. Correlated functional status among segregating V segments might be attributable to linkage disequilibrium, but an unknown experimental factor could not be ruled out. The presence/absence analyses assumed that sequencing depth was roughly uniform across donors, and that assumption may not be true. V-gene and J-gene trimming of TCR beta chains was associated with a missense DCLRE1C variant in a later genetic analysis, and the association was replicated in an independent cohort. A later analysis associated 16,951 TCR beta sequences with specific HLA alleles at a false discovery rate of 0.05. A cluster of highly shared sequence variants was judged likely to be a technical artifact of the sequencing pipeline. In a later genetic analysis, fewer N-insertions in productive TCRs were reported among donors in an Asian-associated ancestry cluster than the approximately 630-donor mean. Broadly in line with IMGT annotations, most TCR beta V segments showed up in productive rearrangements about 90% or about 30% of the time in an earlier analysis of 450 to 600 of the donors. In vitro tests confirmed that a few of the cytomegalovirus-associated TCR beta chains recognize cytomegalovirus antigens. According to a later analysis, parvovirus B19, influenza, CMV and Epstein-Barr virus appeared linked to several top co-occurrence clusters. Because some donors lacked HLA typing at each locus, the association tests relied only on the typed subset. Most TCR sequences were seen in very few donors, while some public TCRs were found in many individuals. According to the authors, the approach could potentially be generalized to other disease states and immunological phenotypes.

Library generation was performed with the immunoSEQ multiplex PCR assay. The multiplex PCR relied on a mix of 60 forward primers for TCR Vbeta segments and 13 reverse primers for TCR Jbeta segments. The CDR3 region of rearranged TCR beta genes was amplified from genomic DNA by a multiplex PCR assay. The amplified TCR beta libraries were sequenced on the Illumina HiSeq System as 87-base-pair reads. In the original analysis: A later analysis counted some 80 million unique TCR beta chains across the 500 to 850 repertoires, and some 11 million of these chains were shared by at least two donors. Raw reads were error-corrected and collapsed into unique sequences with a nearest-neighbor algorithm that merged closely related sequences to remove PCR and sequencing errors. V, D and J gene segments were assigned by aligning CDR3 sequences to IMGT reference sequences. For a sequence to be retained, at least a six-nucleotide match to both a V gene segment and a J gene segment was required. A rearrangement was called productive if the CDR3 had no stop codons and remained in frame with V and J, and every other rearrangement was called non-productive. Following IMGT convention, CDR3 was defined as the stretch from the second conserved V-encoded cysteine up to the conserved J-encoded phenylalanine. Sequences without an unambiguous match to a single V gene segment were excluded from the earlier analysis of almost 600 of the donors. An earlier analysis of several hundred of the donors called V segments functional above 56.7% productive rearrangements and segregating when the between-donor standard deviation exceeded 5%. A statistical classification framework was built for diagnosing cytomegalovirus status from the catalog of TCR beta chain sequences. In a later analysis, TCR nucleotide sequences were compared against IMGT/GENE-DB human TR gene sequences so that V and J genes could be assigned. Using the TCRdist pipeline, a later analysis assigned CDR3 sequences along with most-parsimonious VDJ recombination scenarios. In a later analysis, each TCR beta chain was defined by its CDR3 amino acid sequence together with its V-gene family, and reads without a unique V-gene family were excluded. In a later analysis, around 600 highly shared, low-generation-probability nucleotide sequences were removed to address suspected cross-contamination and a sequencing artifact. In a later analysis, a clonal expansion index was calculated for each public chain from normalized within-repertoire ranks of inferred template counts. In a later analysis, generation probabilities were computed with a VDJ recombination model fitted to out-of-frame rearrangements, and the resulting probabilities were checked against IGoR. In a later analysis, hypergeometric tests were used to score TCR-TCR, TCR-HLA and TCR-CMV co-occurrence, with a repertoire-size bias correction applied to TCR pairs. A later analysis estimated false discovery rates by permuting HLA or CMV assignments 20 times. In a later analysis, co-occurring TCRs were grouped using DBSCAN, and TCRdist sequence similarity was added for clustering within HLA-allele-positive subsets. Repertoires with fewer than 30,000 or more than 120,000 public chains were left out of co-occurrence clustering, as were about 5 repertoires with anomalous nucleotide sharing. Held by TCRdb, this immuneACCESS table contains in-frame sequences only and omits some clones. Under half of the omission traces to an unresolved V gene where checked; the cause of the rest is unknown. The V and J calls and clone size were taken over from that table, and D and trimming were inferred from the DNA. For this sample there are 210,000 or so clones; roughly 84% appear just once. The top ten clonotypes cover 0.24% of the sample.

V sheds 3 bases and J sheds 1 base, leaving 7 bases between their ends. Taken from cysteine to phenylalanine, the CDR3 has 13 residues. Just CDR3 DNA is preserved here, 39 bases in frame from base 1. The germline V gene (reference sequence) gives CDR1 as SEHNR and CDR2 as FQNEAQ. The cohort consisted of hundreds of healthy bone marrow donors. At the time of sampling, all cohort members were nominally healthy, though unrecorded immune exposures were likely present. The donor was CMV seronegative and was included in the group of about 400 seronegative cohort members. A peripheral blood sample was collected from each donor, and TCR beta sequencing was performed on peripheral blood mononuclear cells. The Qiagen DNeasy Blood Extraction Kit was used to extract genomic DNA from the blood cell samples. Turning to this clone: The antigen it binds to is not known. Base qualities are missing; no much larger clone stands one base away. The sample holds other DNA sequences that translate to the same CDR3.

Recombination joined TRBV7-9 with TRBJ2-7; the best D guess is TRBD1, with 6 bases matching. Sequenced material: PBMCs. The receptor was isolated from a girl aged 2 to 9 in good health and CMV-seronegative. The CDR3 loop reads CASSLRGSYEQYF. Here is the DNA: TGTGCCAGCAGCTTGAGGGGGTCCTACGAGCAGTACTTC.